What follows are 13 T cell receptor beta chains derived from one specimen sequenced in a study of human T cells and chemical hapten exposure. One entry per CDR3 protein results from TCRdb running MiXCR on the RACE reads. The sample has 90,000 to 120,000 distinct CDR3 sequences, roughly 11% seen once; the top ten hold roughly 3.5%. The sample's time point: patch test 1, 2 weeks after DPC sensitization. Treatment given: therapeutic diphenylcyclopropenone sensitization with weekly scalp DPC. Sequenced here: whole blood, sampled in connection with sensitization to the hapten diphenylcyclopropenone (DPC). The receptors originated from a woman in her forties with alopecia areata. Some clones in this sample may be carry-over from other donors' samples.

V is TRBV11-2 and J is TRBJ2-1; D remains ambiguous. The CDR3 totals 15 residues. Germline-derived CDR1 and CDR2 are SGHAT and FQNNGV. V was trimmed by 5 bases and J by 3 bases, leaving 14 bases between them. The CDR3 sequence: CASSRTGPFYNEQFF. CDR3 coding DNA: TGTGCCAGCAGCAGAACCGGGCCCTTCTACAATGAGCAGTTCTTC. The complete variable domain, with remaining parts taken from reference TRBV11-2 and TRBJ2-1, reads EAGVAQSPRYKIIEKRQSVAFWCNPISGHATLYWYQQILGQGPKLLIQFQNNGVVDDSQLPKDRFSAERLKGVDSTLKIQPAKLEDSAVYLCASSRTGPFYNEQFFGPGTRLTVL.

V is TRBV4-3 and J is TRBJ2-1; 10 bases line up with TRBD1. Trimming removed 1 base from V and 6 bases from J; junction bases left unmatched: 3. The CDR3 totals 15 residues. Germline V gene lookup returns CDR1 LGHNA and CDR2 YSLEER. DNA for the CDR3: TGCGCCAGCAGCCAAGTTGGGACAGGGGTCAATGAGCAGTTCTTC. This encodes CASSQVGTGVNEQFF.

This clonotype occurred many times. The chain recombines TRBV12-3 or TRBV12-4 with TRBJ2-1; no clear D gene. The CDR3 is 12 residues long. V was trimmed by 6 bases and J by 10 bases, leaving 13 bases between them. The CDR3 region has the DNA TGTGCCAGCAGACCTCCTCTGGGGGAGCAGTTCTTC. The encoded protein is CASRPPLGEQFF.

This clonotype was picked up one time. A read error may explain this, as a much larger clone is one base away. V gene TRBV4-3 combines with J gene TRBJ1-3; perhaps TRBD1 as D (5 bases). The CDR3 covers 17 residues. Germline loops: CDR1 LGHNA, CDR2 YSLEER. The CDR3 nucleotides are TGCGCCAGCTGCCAAGACCCACAGGCCCTCTCTGGAAACACCATATATTTT. Its protein product is CASCQDPQALSGNTIYF.

This clonotype is labeled as medium-sized (0.01 to 0.1%). The chain combines TRBV6-2 or TRBV6-3 with TRBJ2-3; D may be TRBD2 (6 bases). The CDR3 length is 16 residues. Germline V CDR1 and CDR2: MNHEY, SVGEGT. V was pared by 5 bases and J by 2 bases, with 17 bases between. The CDR3 sequence is CASSTRGSGATDTQYF. The CDR3 region has the DNA TGTGCCAGCAGTACCCGGGGTAGCGGAGCCACAGATACGCAGTATTTT.

Only a few counts were recorded for this clonotype. The gene calls are TRBV30 and TRBJ2-5; TRBD2 agrees at 14 bases. Germline-derived CDR1 and CDR2 are GTSNPN and SVGIG (reference sequence). The CDR3 spans 16 residues. Trimming cost V 1 base and J 4 bases; bases outside gene matches: 5. The CDR3 reads CAWSEGLAGAGETQYF. For the CDR3, the DNA is TGTGCCTGGAGTGAGGGACTAGCGGGGGCGGGAGAGACCCAGTACTTC. The full variable domain, with the rest looked up from reference TRBV30 and TRBJ2-5, is SQTIHQWPATLVQPVGSPLSLECTVEGTSNPNLYWYRQAAGRGLQLLFYSVGIGQISSEVPQNLSASRPQDRQFILSSKKLLLSDSGFYLCAWSEGLAGAGETQYFGPGTRLLVL.

Only a few counts were recorded for this clonotype. This sequence joins TRBV6-5 and TRBJ1-2; D is unresolved. V was shortened by 6 bases and J by 4 bases, with 12 bases between the two germline ends. From germline, CDR1 is MNHEY and CDR2 SVGAGI. The CDR3 is made up of 13 amino acids. CDR3 nucleotide sequence: TGTGCCAGCAGACCTACACATAGCTATGGCTACACCTTC. Amino acids: CASRPTHSYGYTF.

This clonotype was seen many times. The chain carries TRBV3-1 and TRBJ2-2, with TRBD2 as a possible D gene (7 bases). CDR1 is LGHDT and CDR2 is YNNKEL in the germline V gene (reference sequence). There are 18 residues in the CDR3. The ends were cut back, 2 bases at V and 2 bases at J, with 18 bases in the middle. The CDR3, as DNA: TGTGCCAGCAGCCAACCCAAAGCGGGACACCTCAACACCGGGGAGCTGTTTTTT. Its translation: CASSQPKAGHLNTGELFF.

This chain links TRBV7-2 with TRBJ2-3, with 12 positions matching TRBD2. Germline V gene sequence: CDR1 SGHTA, CDR2 FQGNSA. The CDR3 totals 17 residues. Germline trimming cut 5 bases from V and 9 bases from J; bases unmatched to any gene: 15. In nucleotides, the CDR3 is TGTGCCAGCAGCCCCTACACTAGCGGGAGGTCCCTCGGGACGCAGTATTTT. As protein: CASSPYTSGRSLGTQYF.

The chain combines TRBV27 with TRBJ2-2, with a weak D call TRBD2 (5 bases). Germline V gene data show CDR1 as MNHEY and CDR2 as SMNVEV (reference sequence). This CDR3 spans 15 amino acids. V lost 7 bases and J lost 4, with 16 bases in between. CDR3 amino acids: CASKREGPGTGELFF. CDR3 bases: TGTGCCAGCAAGAGGGAAGGGCCGGGCACCGGGGAGCTGTTTTTT.

This clonotype turned up a few times. V usage is TRBV6-1 and J usage is TRBJ2-1, with 13 bases that match TRBD2. V shed 11 bases and J 7 bases; nucleotides not matched to a gene: 17. This CDR3 comprises 17 residues. From germline, CDR1 is MNHNS and CDR2 SASEGT. The CDR3 coding sequence is TGTGCCGGGGGGGACGGATGGACTAGCGGGAGCGGGAATGAGCAGTTCTTC. Amino acids: CAGGDGWTSGSGNEQFF.

V and J are TRBV9 and TRBJ2-1; 8 nucleotides align to TRBD2. Germline assignment: CDR1 SGDLS and CDR2 YYNGEE. The V and J ends lost 3 bases and 2 bases, in that order; junction bases with no gene match: 4. The CDR3 has 15 amino acids. The chain's CDR3 is CASSDSGTPYNEQFF. CDR3 bases: TGTGCCAGCAGCGATAGCGGGACCCCCTACAATGAGCAGTTCTTC.

This clonotype was observed many times. The genes are TRBV6-5 and TRBJ1-1, with D perhaps TRBD1 (6 bases). The CDR3 length is 10 residues. Trimming removed 7 bases at V and 11 bases at J, with 11 bases between. Germline lookup yields CDR1 MNHEY and CDR2 SVGAGI. The chain's CDR3 is CASKGERAFF. Written as DNA, the CDR3 is TGTGCCAGCAAGGGGGAGAGGGCTTTCTTT.